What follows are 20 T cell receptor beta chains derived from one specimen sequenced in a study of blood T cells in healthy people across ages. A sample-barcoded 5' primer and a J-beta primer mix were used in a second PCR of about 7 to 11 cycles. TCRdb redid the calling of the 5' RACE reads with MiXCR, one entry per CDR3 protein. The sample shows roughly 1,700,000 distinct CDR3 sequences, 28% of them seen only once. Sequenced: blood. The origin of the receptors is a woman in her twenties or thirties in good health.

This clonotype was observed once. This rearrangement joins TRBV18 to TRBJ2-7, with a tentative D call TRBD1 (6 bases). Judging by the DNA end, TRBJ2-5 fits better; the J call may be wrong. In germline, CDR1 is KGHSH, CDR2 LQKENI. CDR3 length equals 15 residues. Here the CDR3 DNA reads TGTGCCAGCTCACCAGCACAGGGAAGGCGAGAGACCCAGTACTTC. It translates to CASSPAQGRRETQYF.

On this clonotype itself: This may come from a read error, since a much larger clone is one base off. The CDR3, as DNA: TGTGCCAACAGCGGCGTGACTAGCGTTGGGATAGATACGCAGTATTTT. It specifies CANSGVTSVGIDTQYF. The genes are TRBV9 and TRBJ2-3; 8 bases are a match to TRBD2. Per the germline V gene, CDR1 is SGDLS and CDR2 is YYNGEE. The CDR3 sequence is 16 residues long.

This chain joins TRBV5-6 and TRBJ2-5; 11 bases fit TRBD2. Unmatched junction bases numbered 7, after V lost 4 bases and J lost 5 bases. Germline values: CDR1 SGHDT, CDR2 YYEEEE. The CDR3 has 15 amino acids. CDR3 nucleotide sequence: TGTGCCAGCAGCCTGACTAGCGGGGTTGGTGAGACCCAGTACTTC. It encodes CASSLTSGVGETQYF.

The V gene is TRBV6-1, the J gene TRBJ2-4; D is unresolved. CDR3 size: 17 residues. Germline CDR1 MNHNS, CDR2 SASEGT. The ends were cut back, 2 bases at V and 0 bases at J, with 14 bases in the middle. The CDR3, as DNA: TGTGCCAGCAGTGAAAGGGCATACCAACTAGCCAAAAACATTCAGTACTTC. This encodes CASSERAYQLAKNIQYF.

The CDR3 sequence is CASSDPGGEQYF. The CDR3 coding sequence is TGCGCCAGCAGCGATCCAGGGGGTGAGCAGTACTTC. The rearrangement uses TRBV5-1 and TRBJ2-7, with TRBD1 identical over 7 bases. The CDR3 runs 12 residues. J was trimmed by 7 bases and V by 4 bases; bases with no gene match: 5. Germline loops: CDR1 SGHRS, CDR2 YFSETQ. Looking up the rest from reference TRBV5-1 and TRBJ2-7 gives the full variable domain: KAGVTQTPRYLIKTRGQQVTLSCSPISGHRSVSWYQQTPGQGLQFLFEYFSETQRNKGNFPGRFSGRQFSNSRSEMNVSTLELGDSALYLCASSDPGGEQYFGPGTRLTVT.

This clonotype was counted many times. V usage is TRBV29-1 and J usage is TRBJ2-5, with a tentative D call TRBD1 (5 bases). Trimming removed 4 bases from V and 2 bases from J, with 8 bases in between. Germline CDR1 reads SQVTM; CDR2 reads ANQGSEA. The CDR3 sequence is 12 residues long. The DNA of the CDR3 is TGCAGCGTTGTGGGGCAACAAGAGACCCAGTACTTC. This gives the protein CSVVGQQETQYF.

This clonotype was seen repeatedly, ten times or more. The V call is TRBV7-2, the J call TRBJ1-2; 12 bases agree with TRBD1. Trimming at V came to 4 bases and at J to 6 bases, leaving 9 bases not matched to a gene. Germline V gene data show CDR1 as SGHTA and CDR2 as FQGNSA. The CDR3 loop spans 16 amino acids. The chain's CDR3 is CASSSRDRGLEDGYTF. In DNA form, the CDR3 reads TGTGCCAGCAGCTCCCGGGACAGGGGGCTCGAGGATGGCTACACCTTC.

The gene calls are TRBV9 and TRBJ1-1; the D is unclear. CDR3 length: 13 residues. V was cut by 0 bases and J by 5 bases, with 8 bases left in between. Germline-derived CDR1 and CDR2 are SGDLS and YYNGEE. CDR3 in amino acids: CASSVEWETEAFF. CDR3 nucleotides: TGTGCCAGCAGCGTAGAGTGGGAAACTGAAGCTTTCTTT.

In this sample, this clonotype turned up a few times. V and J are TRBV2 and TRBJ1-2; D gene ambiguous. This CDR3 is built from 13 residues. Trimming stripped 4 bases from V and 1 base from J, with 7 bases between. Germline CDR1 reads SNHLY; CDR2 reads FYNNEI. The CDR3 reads CASSVTDNYGYTF. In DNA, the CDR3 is TGTGCCAGCAGTGTGACGGATAACTATGGCTACACCTTC.

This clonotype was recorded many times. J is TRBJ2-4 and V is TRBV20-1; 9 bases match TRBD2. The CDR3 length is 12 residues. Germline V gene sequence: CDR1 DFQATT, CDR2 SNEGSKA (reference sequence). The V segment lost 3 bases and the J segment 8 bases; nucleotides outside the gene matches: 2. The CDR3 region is CSASRTSDIQYF. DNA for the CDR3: TGCAGTGCTAGTCGGACTAGCGACATTCAGTACTTC.

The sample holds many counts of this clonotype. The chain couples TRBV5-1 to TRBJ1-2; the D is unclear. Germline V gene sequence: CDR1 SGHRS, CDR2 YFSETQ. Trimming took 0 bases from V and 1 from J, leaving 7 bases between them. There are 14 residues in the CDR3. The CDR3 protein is CASSLGSVNYGYTF. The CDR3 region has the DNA TGCGCCAGCAGCTTGGGGTCCGTTAACTATGGCTACACCTTC.

CDR3 sequence: CASSAGQGVGPDEQFF. CDR3 in DNA: TGTGCCAGCAGTGCCGGACAGGGGGTTGGGCCTGATGAGCAGTTCTTC. The gene calls are TRBV6-6 and TRBJ2-1; 10 bases line up with TRBD1. This CDR3 comprises 16 residues. Germline V lookup: CDR1 MNHNY, CDR2 SVGAGI (reference sequence). V lost 5 bases, J lost 8 bases, and 12 bases stayed unmatched.

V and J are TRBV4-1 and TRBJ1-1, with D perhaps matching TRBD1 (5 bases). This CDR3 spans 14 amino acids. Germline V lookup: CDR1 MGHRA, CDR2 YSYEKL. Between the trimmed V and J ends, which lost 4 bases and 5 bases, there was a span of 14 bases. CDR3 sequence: CASSPHRGETEAFF. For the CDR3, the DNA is TGCGCCAGCAGCCCTCACCGGGGGGAAACTGAAGCTTTCTTT.

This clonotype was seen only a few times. The CDR3 sequence is CASSVDSGPPDEQFF. The CDR3 region has the DNA TGTGCCAGCAGCGTAGATAGCGGCCCCCCAGATGAGCAGTTCTTC. The chain uses TRBV9 and TRBJ2-1; D possibly corresponds to TRBD2 (6 bases). Germline V gives CDR1 SGDLS, CDR2 YYNGEE. The V and J ends lost 0 bases and 8 bases respectively, with 15 bases between them. This CDR3 contains 15 residues.

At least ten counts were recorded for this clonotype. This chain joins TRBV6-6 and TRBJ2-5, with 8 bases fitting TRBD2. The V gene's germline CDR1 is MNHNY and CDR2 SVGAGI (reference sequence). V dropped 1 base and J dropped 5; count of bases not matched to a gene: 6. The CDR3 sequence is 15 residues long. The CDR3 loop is CASSYLFSSGETQYF. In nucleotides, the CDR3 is TGTGCCAGCAGTTACTTGTTTTCTAGCGGGGAGACCCAGTACTTC.

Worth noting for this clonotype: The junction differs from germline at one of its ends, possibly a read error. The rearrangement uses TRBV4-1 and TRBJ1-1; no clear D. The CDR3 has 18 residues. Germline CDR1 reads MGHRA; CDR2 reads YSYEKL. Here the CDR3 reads CASNQDSRRVRSNTEAFF. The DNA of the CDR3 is TGCGCCAGCAACCAAGATTCCCGGCGCGTAAGGTCGAACACTGAAGCTTTCTTT.

CDR3: CASSTSTSGRGDTQYF. The CDR3 nucleotides read TGTGCCAGCAGCACTTCGACTAGCGGAAGGGGGGATACGCAGTATTTT. V is TRBV7-2 and J is TRBJ2-3, with 9 positions matching TRBD2. The J segment lost 6 bases and the V segment lost 5 bases, leaving 12 bases of the junction unmatched. The germline V gene encodes CDR1 SGHTA and CDR2 FQGNSA. The CDR3 sequence is 16 residues long.

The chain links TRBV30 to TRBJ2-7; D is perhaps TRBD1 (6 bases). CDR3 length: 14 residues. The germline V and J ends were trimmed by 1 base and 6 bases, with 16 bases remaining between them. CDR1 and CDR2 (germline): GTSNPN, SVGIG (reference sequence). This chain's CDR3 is CAWSGAGDPLEQYF. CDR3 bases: TGTGCCTGGAGTGGGGCAGGGGACCCCCTCGAGCAGTACTTC.

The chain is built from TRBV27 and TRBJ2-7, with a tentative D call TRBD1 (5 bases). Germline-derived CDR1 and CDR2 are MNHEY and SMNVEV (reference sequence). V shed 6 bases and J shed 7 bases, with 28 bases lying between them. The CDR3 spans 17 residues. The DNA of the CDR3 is TGTGCCAGCAGAATAGTGGTAGAAAGGGGTTCCTACAATGAGCAGTACTTC. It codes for CASRIVVERGSYNEQYF.

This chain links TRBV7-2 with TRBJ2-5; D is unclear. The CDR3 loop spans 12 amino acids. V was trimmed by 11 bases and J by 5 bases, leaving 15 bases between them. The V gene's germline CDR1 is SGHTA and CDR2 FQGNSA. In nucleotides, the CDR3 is TGTGCCGGCACCGTTCGGCGGGAGACCCAGTACTTC. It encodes CAGTVRRETQYF.